This T cell receptor beta chain originates from a study of T cell responses to AZD1222 COVID-19 vaccine. Points from the study as a whole: Sampling captured repertoires only after the peak T cell response. Spike-wide vaccine-associated CD4 TCRs dominated at 160-218 and 743-854. Unmutated variant regions reportedly attract nearly half of all spike-specific TCRs. Elevations in Spike-specific TCR breadth and depth followed administration of two AZD1222 doses.

Trimming cost V 2 bases and J 7 bases, with 10 bases left between them. Germline V CDR1 and CDR2: SGHRS, YFSETQ. The CDR3 is 13 amino acids. Of note for this clone: The target antigen is unknown.

Method: immunoSEQ multiplex PCR; TCRdb's copy keeps in-frame clones and lacks some. The sample includes 180,000 or so clones, 85% to 90% of them seen just once. The specimen comprised peripheral blood, sampled 28 days after the second AZD1222 dose. This sequence was found in an adult who received the AZD1222 COVID-19 vaccine. V usage is TRBV5-1 and J usage is TRBJ2-1; weak D call: TRBD1 (6 bases). Written as DNA, the CDR3 is TGCGCCAGCAGCTTATCACAGGGTAATGAGCAGTTCTTC. Its protein product is CASSLSQGNEQFF.